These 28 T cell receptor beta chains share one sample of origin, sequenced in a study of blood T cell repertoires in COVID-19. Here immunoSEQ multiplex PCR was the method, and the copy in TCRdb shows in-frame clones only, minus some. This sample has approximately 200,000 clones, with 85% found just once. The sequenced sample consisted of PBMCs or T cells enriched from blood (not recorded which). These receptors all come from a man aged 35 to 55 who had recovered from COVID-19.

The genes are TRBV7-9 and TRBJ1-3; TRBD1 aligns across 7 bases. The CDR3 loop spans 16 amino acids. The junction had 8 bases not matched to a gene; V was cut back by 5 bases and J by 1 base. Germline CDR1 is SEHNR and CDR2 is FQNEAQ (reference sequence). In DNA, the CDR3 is TGTGCCAGCAGCCCTAAGGGGGCAGAATCTGGAAACACCATATATTTT. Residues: CASSPKGAESGNTIYF.

The CDR3 DNA follows: TGCAGCCCTACCCCCGACAGGAACTACGAGCAGTACTTC. The encoded protein is CSPTPDRNYEQYF. The V and J genes are TRBV29-1 and TRBJ2-7; tentatively, D is TRBD1 (6 bases). Germline V gene data show CDR1 as SQVTM and CDR2 as ANQGSEA. The CDR3 sequence is 13 residues long. V lost 8 bases and J lost 3, with 17 bases in between.

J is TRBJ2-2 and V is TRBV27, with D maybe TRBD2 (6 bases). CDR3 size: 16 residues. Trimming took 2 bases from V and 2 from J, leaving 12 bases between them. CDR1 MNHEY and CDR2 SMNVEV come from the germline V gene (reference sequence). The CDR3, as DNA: TGTGCCAGCAGTTTAAGTAGCGGAGTCAACACCGGGGAGCTGTTTTTT. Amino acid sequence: CASSLSSGVNTGELFF.

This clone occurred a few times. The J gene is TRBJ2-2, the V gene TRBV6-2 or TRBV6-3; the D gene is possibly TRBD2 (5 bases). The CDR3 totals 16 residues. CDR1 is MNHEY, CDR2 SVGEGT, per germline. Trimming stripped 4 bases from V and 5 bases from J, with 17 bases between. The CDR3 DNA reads TGTGCCAGCAGTTCATGGAGGAGTGAGGGAACCGGGGAGCTGTTTTTT. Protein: CASSSWRSEGTGELFF.

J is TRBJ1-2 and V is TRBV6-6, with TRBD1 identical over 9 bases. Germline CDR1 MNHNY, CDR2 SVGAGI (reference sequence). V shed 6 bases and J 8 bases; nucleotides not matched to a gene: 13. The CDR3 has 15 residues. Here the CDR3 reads CASSQSGTGPRGYTF. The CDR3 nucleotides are TGTGCCAGCAGCCAATCCGGGACAGGGCCGCGCGGCTACACCTTC.

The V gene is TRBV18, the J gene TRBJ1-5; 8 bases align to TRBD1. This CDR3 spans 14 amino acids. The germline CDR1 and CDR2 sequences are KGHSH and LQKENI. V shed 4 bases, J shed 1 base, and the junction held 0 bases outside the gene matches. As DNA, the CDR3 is TGTGCCAGCTCACGGGACAGGAGCAATCAGCCCCAGCATTTT. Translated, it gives CASSRDRSNQPQHF.

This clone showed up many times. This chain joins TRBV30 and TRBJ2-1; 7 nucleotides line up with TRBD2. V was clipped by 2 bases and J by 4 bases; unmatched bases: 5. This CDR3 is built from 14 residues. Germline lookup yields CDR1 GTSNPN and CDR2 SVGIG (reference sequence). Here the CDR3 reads CAWSSDSGYNEQFF. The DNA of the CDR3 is TGTGCCTGGAGTAGCGATAGCGGGTACAATGAGCAGTTCTTC. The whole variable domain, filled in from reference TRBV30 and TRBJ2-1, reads SQTIHQWPATLVQPVGSPLSLECTVEGTSNPNLYWYRQAAGRGLQLLFYSVGIGQISSEVPQNLSASRPQDRQFILSSKKLLLSDSGFYLCAWSSDSGYNEQFFGPGTRLTVL.

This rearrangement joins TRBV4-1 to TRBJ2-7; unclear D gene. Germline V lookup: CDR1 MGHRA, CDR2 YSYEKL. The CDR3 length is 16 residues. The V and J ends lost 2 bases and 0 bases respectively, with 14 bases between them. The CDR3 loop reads CASSQTFSMSSYEQYF. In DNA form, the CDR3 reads TGCGCCAGCAGCCAAACGTTTTCGATGAGCTCCTACGAGCAGTACTTC.

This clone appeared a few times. The CDR3 DNA is TGTGCCAGCAGCTTCGGGACAAACCTCTACGAGCAGTACTTC. Protein: CASSFGTNLYEQYF. This rearrangement joins TRBV4-2 to TRBJ2-7, with D maybe TRBD1 (6 bases). Germline loops: CDR1 LGHNA, CDR2 YNFKEQ. The CDR3 contains 14 residues. The V end lost 5 bases, the J end lost 3 bases, and 14 bases lay between the germline ends.

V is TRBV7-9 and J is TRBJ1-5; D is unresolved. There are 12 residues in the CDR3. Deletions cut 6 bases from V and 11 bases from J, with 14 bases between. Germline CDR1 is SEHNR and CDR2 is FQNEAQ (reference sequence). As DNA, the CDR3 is TGTGCCAGCAGTTCCGACAACTCAGCCCAGCATTTT. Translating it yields CASSSDNSAQHF.

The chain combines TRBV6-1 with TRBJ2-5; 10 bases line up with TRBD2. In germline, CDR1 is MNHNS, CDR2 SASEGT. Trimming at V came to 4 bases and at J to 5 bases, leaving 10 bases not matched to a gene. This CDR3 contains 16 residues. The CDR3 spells CASSAPITAGGETQYF. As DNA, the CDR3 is TGTGCCAGCAGTGCACCTATTACAGCGGGAGGGGAGACCCAGTACTTC.

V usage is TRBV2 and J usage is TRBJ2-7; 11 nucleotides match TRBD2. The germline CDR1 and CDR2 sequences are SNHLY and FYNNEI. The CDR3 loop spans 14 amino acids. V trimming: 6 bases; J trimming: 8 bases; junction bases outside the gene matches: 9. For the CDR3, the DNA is TGTGCCAGCAGAACCGGGACTAGCGGTGGGAAGCAGTACTTC. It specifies CASRTGTSGGKQYF.

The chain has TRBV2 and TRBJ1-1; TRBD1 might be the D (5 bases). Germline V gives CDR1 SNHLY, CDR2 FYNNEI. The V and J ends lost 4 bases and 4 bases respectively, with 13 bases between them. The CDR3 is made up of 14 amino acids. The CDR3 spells CASSVAGEGTEAFF. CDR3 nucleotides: TGTGCCAGCAGTGTAGCGGGGGAGGGCACTGAAGCTTTCTTT.

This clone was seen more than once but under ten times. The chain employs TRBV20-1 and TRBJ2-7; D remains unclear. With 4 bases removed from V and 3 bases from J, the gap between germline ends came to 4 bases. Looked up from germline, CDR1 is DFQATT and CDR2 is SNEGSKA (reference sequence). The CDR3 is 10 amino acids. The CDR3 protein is CSATYYEQYF. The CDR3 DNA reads TGCAGTGCTACCTACTACGAGCAGTACTTC.

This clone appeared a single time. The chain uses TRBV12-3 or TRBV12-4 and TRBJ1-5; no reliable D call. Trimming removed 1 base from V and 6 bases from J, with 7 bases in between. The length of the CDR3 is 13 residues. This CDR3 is CASSLGRSQPQHF. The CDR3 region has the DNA TGTGCCAGCAGTTTAGGGCGGAGTCAGCCCCAGCATTTT.

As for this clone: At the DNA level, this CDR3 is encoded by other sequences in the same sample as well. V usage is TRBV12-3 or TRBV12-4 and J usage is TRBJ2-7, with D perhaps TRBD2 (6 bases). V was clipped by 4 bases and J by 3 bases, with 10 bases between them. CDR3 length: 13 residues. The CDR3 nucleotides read TGTGCCAGCAGTTCGGGACTGGTCTACGAGCAGTACTTC. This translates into CASSSGLVYEQYF.

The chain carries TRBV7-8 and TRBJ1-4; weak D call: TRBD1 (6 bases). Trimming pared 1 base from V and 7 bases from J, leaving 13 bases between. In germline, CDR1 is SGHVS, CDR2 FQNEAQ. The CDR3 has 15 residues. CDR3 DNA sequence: TGTGCCAGCAGCTTAGGGGTAGGGGGTGGTGAAAAACTGTTTTTT. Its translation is CASSLGVGGGEKLFF.

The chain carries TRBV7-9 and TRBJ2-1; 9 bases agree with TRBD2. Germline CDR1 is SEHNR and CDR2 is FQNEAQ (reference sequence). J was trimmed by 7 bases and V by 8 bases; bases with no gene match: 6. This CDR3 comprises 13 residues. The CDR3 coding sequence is TGTGCCAGCGGACCTAGCGGGGAAAATGAGCAGTTCTTC. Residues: CASGPSGENEQFF.

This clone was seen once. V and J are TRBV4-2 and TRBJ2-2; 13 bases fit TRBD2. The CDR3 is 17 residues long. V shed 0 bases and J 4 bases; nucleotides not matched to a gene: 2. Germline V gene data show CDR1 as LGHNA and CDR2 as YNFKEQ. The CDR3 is CASSQDRLAGGTGELFF. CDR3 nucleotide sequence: TGTGCCAGCAGCCAAGATCGACTAGCGGGAGGCACCGGGGAGCTGTTTTTT.

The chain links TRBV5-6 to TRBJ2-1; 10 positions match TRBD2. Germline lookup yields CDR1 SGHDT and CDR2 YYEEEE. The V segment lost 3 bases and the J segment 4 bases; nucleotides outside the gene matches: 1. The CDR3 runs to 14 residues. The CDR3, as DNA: TGTGCCAGCAGCTGGGGACTAGCGTACAATGAGCAGTTCTTC. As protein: CASSWGLAYNEQFF. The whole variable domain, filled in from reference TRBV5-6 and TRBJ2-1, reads DAGVTQSPTHLIKTRGQQVTLRCSPKSGHDTVSWYQQALGQGPQFIFQYYEEEERQRGNFPDRFSGHQFPNYSSELNVNALLLGDSALYLCASSWGLAYNEQFFGPGTRLTVL.

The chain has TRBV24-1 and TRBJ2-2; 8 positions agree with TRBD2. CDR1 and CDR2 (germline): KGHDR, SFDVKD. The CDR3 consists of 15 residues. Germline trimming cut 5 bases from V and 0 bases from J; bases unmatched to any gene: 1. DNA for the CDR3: TGTGCCACCAGTGCCGGGGGGGCGAACACCGGGGAGCTGTTTTTT. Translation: CATSAGGANTGELFF.

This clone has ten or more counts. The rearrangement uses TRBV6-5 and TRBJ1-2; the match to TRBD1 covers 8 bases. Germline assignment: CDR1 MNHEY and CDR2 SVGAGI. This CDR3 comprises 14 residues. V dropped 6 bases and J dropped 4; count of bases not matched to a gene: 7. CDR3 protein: CASSSQGGGYGYTF. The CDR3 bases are TGTGCCAGCAGCTCACAGGGGGGCGGCTATGGCTACACCTTC.

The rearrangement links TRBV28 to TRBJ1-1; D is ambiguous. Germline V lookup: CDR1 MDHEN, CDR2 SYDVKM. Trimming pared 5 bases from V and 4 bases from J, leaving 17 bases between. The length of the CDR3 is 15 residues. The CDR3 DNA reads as TGTGCCAGCAGTACCGCCGGAGGGTTTGGCACTGAAGCTTTCTTT. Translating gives CASSTAGGFGTEAFF.

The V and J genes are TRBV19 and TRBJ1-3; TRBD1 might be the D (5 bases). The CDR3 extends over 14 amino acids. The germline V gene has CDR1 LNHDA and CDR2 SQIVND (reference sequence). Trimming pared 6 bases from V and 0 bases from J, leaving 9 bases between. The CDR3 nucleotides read TGTGCCAGTAGACTGACAGTCTCTGGAAACACCATATATTTT. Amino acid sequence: CASRLTVSGNTIYF.

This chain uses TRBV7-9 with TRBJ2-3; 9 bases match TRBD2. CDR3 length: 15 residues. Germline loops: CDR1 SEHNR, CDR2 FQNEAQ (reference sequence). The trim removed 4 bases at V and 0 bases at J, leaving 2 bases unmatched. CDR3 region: CASSYSGGSTDTQYF. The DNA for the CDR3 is TGTGCCAGCAGCTATAGCGGGGGAAGCACAGATACGCAGTATTTT. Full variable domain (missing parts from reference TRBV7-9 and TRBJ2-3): DTGVSQNPRHKITKRGQNVTFRCDPISEHNRLYWYRQTLGQGPEFLTYFQNEAQLEKSRLLSDRFSAERPKGSFSTLEIQRTEQGDSAMYLCASSYSGGSTDTQYFGPGTRLTVL.

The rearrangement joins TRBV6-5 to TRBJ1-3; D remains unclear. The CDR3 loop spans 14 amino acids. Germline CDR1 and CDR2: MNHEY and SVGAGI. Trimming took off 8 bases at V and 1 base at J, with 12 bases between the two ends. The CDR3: CASRISGSGNTIYF. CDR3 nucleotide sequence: TGTGCCAGCCGAATCAGCGGATCTGGAAACACCATATATTTT.

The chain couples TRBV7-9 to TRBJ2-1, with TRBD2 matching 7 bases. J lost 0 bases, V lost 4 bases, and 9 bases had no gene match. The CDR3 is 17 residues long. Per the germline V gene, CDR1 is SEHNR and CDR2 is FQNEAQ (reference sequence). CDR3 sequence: CASSSPRGRYSYNEQFF. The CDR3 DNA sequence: TGTGCCAGCAGCTCGCCGCGCGGGAGATACTCCTACAATGAGCAGTTCTTC.

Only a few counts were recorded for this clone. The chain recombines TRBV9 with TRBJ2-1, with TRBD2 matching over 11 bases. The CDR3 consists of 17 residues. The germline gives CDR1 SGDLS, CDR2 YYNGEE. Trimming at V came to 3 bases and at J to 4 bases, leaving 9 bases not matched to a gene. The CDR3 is CASSAGLAGGPYNEQFF. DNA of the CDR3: TGTGCCAGCAGCGCGGGGTTAGCGGGAGGGCCGTACAATGAGCAGTTCTTC.